Listed here is a single T cell receptor (beta chain). These data belong to a study of blood T cell repertoires in COVID-19. Overall study: Spain, Italy and the United States supplied samples that represented acute and convalescent COVID-19. Sample material is recorded as cDNA or gDNA derived from T cells, B-cell-depleted T cells, or PBMCs.

The V gene end was trimmed by 6 bases and the J gene end by 8 bases; junction bases not matched to a gene: 5. CDR1 is LNHDA, CDR2 SQIVND, per germline (reference sequence). This CDR3 region has 13 residues. As handled by the study authors: From reference gene primer amplification, estimates of nucleated cell counts were derived. Produced via immunoSEQ multiplex PCR; TCRdb's table is partial and in-frame only. That table furnishes V, J and clone size, whereas the DNA furnished D and trimming. The sample consists of about 130,000 clones, more than 75% of them appearing once. This TCR derives from a man between 60 and 75 years old who had recovered from COVID-19. This chain joins TRBV19 and TRBJ1-4; 8 bases map to TRBD1. Sample: peripheral blood. The CDR3 DNA is TGTGCCAGTAGGGGGACAGGAGGGGAAAAACTGTTTTTT. Translating gives CASRGTGGEKLFF. Drawing the rest from reference TRBV19 and TRBJ1-4, the complete variable domain is DGGITQSPKYLFRKEGQNVTLSCEQNLNHDAMYWYRQDPGQGLRLIYYSQIVNDFQKGDIAEGYSVSREKKESFPLTVTSAQKNPTAFYLCASRGTGGEKLFFGSGTQLSVL.